This T cell receptor (beta chain) was captured in a study of cytomegalovirus exposure and HLA in healthy donors. General study results and limits: TCR beta chains associated with HLA were, in a later analysis, more clonally expanded than equally common others. According to the study, 160 or so TCR beta chains were cytomegalovirus-associated.

This clone has only one observation. Its cognate antigen is unknown. The CDR3 runs 16 residues. The ends lost 4 bases at V and 3 bases at J; junction bases unmatched: 8. Germline assignment: CDR1 SGHAT and CDR2 FQNNGV. With 60 Vbeta and 13 Jbeta primers, the PCR was carried out. TCRdb's copy holds only in-frame clones and misses some; the assay was immunoSEQ multiplex PCR. The table shows about 100,000 clones, with around 74% occurring only once. The rearrangement joins TRBV11-2 to TRBJ2-3, with 9 bases fitting TRBD2. The TCR comes from a middle-aged woman in good health and CMV-seronegative. The specimen was PBMCs. The CDR3 DNA reads as TGTGCCAGCAGCTCCCGGGTGCGGGAGGGAACAGATACGCAGTATTTT. This translates into CASSSRVREGTDTQYF.